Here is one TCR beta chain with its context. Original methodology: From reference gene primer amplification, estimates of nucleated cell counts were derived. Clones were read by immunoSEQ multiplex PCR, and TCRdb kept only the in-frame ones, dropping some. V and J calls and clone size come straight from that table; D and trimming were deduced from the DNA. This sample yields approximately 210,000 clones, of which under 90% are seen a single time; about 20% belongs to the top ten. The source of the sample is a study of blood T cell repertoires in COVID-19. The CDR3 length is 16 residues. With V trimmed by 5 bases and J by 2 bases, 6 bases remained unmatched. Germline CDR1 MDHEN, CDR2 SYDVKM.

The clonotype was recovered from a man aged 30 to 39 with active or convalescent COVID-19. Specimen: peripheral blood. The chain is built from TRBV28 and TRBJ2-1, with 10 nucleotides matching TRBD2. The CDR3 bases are TGTGCCAGCAGTGCTCTAGCGGGAGCTACCTACAATGAGCAGTTCTTC. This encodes CASSALAGATYNEQFF. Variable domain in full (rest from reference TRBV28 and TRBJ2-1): DVKVTQSSRYLVKRTGEKVFLECVQDMDHENMFWYRQDPGLGLRLIYFSYDVKMKEKGDIPEGYSVSREKKERFSLILESASTNQTSMYLCASSALAGATYNEQFFGPGTRLTVL.